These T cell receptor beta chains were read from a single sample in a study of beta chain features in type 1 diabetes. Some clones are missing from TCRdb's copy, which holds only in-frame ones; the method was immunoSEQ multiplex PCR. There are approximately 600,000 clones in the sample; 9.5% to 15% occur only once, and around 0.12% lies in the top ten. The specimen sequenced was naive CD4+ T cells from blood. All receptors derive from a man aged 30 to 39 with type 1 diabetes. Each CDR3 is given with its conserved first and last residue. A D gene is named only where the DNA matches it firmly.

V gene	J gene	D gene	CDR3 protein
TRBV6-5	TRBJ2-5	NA	CASSYSMLAKETQYF
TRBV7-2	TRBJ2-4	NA	CASSPRWGRLKNIQYF
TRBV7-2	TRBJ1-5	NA	CASSLISNQPQHF
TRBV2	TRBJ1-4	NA	CASTTLGVGEKLFF
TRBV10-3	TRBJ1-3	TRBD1	CAIRTTGDGSSGNTIYF
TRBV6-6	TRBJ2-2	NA	CASSYAGPKGTGELFF
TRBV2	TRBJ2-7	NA	CASSANPGSYEQYF
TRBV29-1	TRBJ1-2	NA	CSVGGGAHGYTF
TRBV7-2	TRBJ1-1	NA	CASSTLGLNTEAFF
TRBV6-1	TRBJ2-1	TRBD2	CASSEVSSGINEQFF
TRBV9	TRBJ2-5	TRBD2	CASSVATPGGGFQETQYF
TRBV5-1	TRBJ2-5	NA	CASSSGQSQETQYF
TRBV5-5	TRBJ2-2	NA	CASSLAVGQQYTGELFF
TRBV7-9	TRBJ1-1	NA	CASSLQEVSTEAFF
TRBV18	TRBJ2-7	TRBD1	CASSPPTGTNEQYF
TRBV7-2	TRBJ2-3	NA	CASSPTPLLGKQYF
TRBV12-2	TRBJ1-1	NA	CASRLALRVLEAFF
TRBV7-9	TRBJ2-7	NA	CASSHFGDFYEQYF
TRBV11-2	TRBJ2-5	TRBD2	CASSPRASGGRQETQYF
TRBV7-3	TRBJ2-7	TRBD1	CASSSGTGGFYEQYF
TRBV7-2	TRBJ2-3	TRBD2	CASSSRGGPNTQYF
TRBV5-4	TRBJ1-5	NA	CASSLMDSNQPQHF
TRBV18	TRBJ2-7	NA	CASSLGAGNEQYF
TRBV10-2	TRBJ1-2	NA	CASSGNGPGYTF
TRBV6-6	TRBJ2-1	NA	CASSVDINEQFF
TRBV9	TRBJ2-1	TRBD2	CASSVSLAGSDEQFF
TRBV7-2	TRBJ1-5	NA	CASSLTGTAYSNQPQHF
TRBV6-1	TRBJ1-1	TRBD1	CASGQVNTEAFF
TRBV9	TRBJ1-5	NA	CASSVASQPQHF
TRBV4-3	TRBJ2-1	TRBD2	CASSPTSGGQNEQFF
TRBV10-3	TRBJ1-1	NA	CAISESEGTEAFF
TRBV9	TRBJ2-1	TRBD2	CASSEQSGLAGEGNEQFF
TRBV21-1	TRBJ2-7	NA	CASSTRFGGLRSYEQYF
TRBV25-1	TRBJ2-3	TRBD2	CASKDTGGSTDTQYF
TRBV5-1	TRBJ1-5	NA	CASSLAGANQPQHF
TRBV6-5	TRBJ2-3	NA	CASRWLTSTDTQYF
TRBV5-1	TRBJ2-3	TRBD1	CASFRGRTGTSSTDTQYF
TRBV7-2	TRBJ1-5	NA	CASSLGGPQPQHF
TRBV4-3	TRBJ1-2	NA	CASSQDWDGNNYGYTF
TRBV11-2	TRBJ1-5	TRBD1	CASSRGQGQPQHF
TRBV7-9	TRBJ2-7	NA	CASSRTPNGQYF
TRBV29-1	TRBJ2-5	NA	CSVEQDEQYF
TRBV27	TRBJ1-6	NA	CASAGRGGKSPLHF
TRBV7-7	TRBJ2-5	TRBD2	CASSFGLAGTETQYF
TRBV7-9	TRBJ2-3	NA	CASSLDPTDTQYF
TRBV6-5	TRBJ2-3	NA	CASTHGGGRADTQYF
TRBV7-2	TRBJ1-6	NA	CASRDPNSPLHF
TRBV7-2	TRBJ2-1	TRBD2	CASSIPFREGEQFF
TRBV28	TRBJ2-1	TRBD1	CASSRPTGTGPGYEQFF
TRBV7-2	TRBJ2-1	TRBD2	CASSLPGGSYNEQFF
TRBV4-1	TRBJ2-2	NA	CASSQGFRQGYTGELFF
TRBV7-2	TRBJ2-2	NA	CASSLGTNTGELFF
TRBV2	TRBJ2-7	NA	CASMIDLKIYEQYF
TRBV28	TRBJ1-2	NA	CASSLVGYGYTF
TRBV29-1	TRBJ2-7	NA	CSINRNEEQYF
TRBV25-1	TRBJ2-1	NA	CASSDGAHYNEQFF
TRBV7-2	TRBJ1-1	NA	CASSSRGGATEAFF
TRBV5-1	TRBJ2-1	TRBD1	CASSLIPGTASYNEQFF
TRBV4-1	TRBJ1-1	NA	CASSQEAFQAEAFF
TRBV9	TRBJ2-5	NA	CASSEGLRGQETQYF